This entry lists 15 T cell receptor beta chains sequenced from one sample in a study of T cell changes during pregnancy in multiple sclerosis (dated by TCRdb to the late 2010s). The library was prepared using the immunoSEQ multiplex PCR assay. The source is immuneACCESS, and TCRdb retained only in-frame sequences with V and J called. Part of the clones is not carried over; for the studies checked, unresolved V genes explain less than half of this, and the remainder is unexplained. The sample data list over 90,000 clones, and 90% to 95% of these were observed just once. Together, the top ten hold 0.99% of the sample. Sequences were derived from peripheral blood, sampled after pregnancy. The receptors shown here come from a female donor with multiple sclerosis, enrolled in a pregnancy study.

V and J are TRBV27 and TRBJ2-6, with D unclear. The V end lost 5 bases, the J end lost 0 bases, and 5 bases lay between the germline ends. Germline V CDR1 and CDR2: MNHEY, SMNVEV (reference sequence). This CDR3 is built from 14 residues. CDR3 nucleotide sequence: TGTGCCAGCAGTCCCCGCTCTGGGGCCAACGTCCTGACTTTC. This codes for CASSPRSGANVLTF.

This chain uses TRBV7-9 with TRBJ1-1; 9 positions match TRBD1. The CDR3 is 14 residues long. Germline V gene lookup returns CDR1 SEHNR and CDR2 FQNEAQ (reference sequence). The ends lost 4 bases at V and 7 bases at J; junction bases unmatched: 7. CDR3 sequence: CASSYDRGGGEAFF. CDR3 coding DNA: TGTGCCAGCAGCTACGACAGGGGGGGAGGTGAAGCTTTCTTT.

The CDR3: CASSDQGGGPEAFF. CDR3 bases: TGCGCCAGCAGCGACCAAGGGGGGGGACCTGAAGCTTTCTTT. V usage is TRBV5-1 and J usage is TRBJ1-1; D might be TRBD1 (6 bases). Germline V lookup: CDR1 SGHRS, CDR2 YFSETQ. This CDR3 comprises 14 residues. Between the trimmed V and J ends, which lost 4 bases and 6 bases, there was a span of 16 bases. The complete variable domain, with remaining parts taken from reference TRBV5-1 and TRBJ1-1, reads KAGVTQTPRYLIKTRGQQVTLSCSPISGHRSVSWYQQTPGQGLQFLFEYFSETQRNKGNFPGRFSGRQFSNSRSEMNVSTLELGDSALYLCASSDQGGGPEAFFGQGTRLTVV.

V is TRBV25-1 and J is TRBJ2-1; 13 nucleotides line up with TRBD2. From germline, CDR1 is MGHDK and CDR2 SYGVNS. The CDR3 is 16 residues long. With 5 bases clipped from V and 8 bases from J, the junction kept 9 bases outside the gene matches. The CDR3 loop reads CASSPRLAGGFDEQFF. The CDR3 DNA is TGTGCCAGCAGTCCCAGACTAGCGGGAGGATTTGATGAGCAGTTCTTC.

V usage is TRBV15 and J usage is TRBJ2-3; 7 positions match TRBD1. Germline V lookup: CDR1 LNHNV, CDR2 YYDKDF (reference sequence). V was clipped by 1 base and J by 4 bases; unmatched bases: 8. The CDR3 spans 16 residues. The CDR3 DNA sequence: TGTGCCACCAGCAGAGCCGCGACAGGGTCGGCAGATACGCAGTATTTT. The encoded protein is CATSRAATGSADTQYF. The variable domain in full, with the rest retrieved from reference TRBV15 and TRBJ2-3, is DAMVIQNPRYQVTQFGKPVTLSCSQTLNHNVMYWYQQKSSQAPKLLFHYYDKDFNNEADTPDNFQSRRPNTSFCFLDIRSPGLGDTAMYLCATSRAATGSADTQYFGPGTRLTVL.

This clone was observed once. An end of the junction does not agree with germline; a read error may underlie this. The chain links TRBV27 to TRBJ1-2; D not certain. Germline loops: CDR1 MNHEY, CDR2 SMNVEV (reference sequence). CDR3 length equals 15 residues. The CDR3 sequence: CASSWSREGNDGYTF. The CDR3 DNA is TGTGCCAGCAGTTGGTCTAGGGAGGGTAACGATGGCTACACCTTC.

This chain uses TRBV25-1 with TRBJ1-1, with D possibly matching TRBD1 (6 bases). V shed 2 bases and J shed 4 bases, with 11 bases lying between them. There are 14 residues in the CDR3. Per the germline V gene, CDR1 is MGHDK and CDR2 is SYGVNS. The CDR3 DNA reads TGTGCCAGCAGTGAAAACAGGGACGGCACTGAAGCTTTCTTT. Translation gives CASSENRDGTEAFF.

The chain links TRBV10-3 to TRBJ1-2; no clear D gene. Germline CDR1 reads ENHRY; CDR2 reads SYGVKD. The V gene lost 0 bases and the J gene lost 4 bases, with 6 bases spanning the gap. The CDR3 extends over 13 amino acids. This chain's CDR3 is CAISESFGYGYTF. The DNA of the CDR3 is TGTGCCATCAGTGAGTCGTTCGGCTATGGCTACACCTTC.

This rearrangement joins TRBV23-1 to TRBJ2-3; tentatively, D is TRBD1 (5 bases). TRBV23-1 is flagged as an ORF with uncertain function. The CDR3 length is 15 residues. V was pared by 7 bases and J by 2 bases, with 16 bases between. The CDR3 reads CASTPPAGHTDTQYF. In DNA, the CDR3 is TGCGCCAGCACCCCTCCGGCAGGACACACAGATACGCAGTATTTT.

With regard to this clone: A junction boundary mismatches the germline segment, possibly from a read error. The V gene is TRBV30, the J gene TRBJ2-1, with D possibly matching TRBD1 (5 bases). CDR3 size: 13 residues. Germline CDR1 reads GTSNPN; CDR2 reads SVGIG (reference sequence). As DNA, the CDR3 is TGTGCCTGGAGTGGGGGCTCCTGCAATGAGCAGTTCTTC. It is translated as CAWSGGSCNEQFF.

The chain has TRBV9 and TRBJ2-1, with 9 bases fitting TRBD1. Germline V lookup: CDR1 SGDLS, CDR2 YYNGEE. V was pared by 0 bases and J by 8 bases, with 15 bases of the junction left unmatched. The CDR3 sequence is 18 residues long. As DNA, the CDR3 is TGTGCCAGCAGCGTAGCAGCCTCCTTAGGGACAGGGTTGTATGAGCAGTTCTTC. Amino acids: CASSVAASLGTGLYEQFF.

With respect to this clone: One end of the junction varies from germline; a read error may be responsible. The rearrangement joins TRBV27 to TRBJ2-1, with 12 bases lining up with TRBD2. The CDR3 length is 16 residues. Germline V gives CDR1 MNHEY, CDR2 SMNVEV (reference sequence). The CDR3 region has the DNA TGTGCCGGCAGTATGCGGACTAGCGGGATTCGCAATGAGCAGTTCTTC. Amino acids: CAGSMRTSGIRNEQFF.

A single count supports this clone. The chain uses TRBV18 and TRBJ2-5; D not certain. CDR3 length equals 13 residues. V was cut by 8 bases and J by 5 bases, with 15 bases left in between. Looked up from germline, CDR1 is KGHSH and CDR2 is LQKENI. The CDR3 loop reads CASRRIPRETQYF. CDR3 sequence (DNA): TGTGCCAGCCGCCGGATTCCGCGGGAGACCCAGTACTTC.

This clone was counted a single time. The V and J genes are TRBV10-2 and TRBJ1-5, with TRBD1 matching over 11 bases. This CDR3 spans 15 amino acids. Germline CDR1 reads WSHSY; CDR2 reads SAAADI. V shed 6 bases and J 3 bases; nucleotides not matched to a gene: 4. CDR3 DNA sequence: TGCGCCAGCAGAGGGGACAGGGGGTACAATCAGCCCCAGCATTTT. Protein: CASRGDRGYNQPQHF.

The chain carries TRBV28 and TRBJ2-7; 8 positions agree with TRBD1. The ends lost 1 base at V and 2 bases at J; junction bases unmatched: 10. The germline V gene has CDR1 MDHEN and CDR2 SYDVKM. CDR3 size: 17 residues. The CDR3 spells CASSLLTSGQGAYEQYF. The DNA of the CDR3 is TGTGCCAGCAGTTTATTAACTTCAGGACAGGGAGCCTACGAGCAGTACTTC.